The 29 T cell receptor beta chains listed next were all sequenced from one sample in a study of T cell changes during pregnancy in multiple sclerosis. Libraries were prepared by immunoSEQ multiplex PCR; TCRdb keeps only in-frame clonotypes and omits some of them. The sample gives tens of thousands of clones, about 91% of which show up once; around 3.4% is in the top ten. Source: PBMCs, taken in the first trimester of pregnancy. The source of these receptors is a female donor in good health, serving as a control in a pregnancy study. Some clones in this sample may be carry-over from other donors' samples.

J is TRBJ2-3 and V is TRBV18, with TRBD2 matching 9 bases. The CDR3 extends over 17 amino acids. The ends lost 0 bases at V and 4 bases at J; junction bases unmatched: 8. Germline CDR1 reads KGHSH; CDR2 reads LQKENI. The DNA for the CDR3 is TGTGCCAGCTCACCACCCGGCGGGAGGGCGGAAGCAGATACGCAGTATTTT. This gives the protein CASSPPGGRAEADTQYF.

V is TRBV28 and J is TRBJ1-6, with TRBD1 matching over 8 bases. V dropped 5 bases and J dropped 10; count of bases not matched to a gene: 10. CDR3 size: 15 residues. Germline values: CDR1 MDHEN, CDR2 SYDVKM. CDR3 region: CASSPSDRVESPLHF. The CDR3 DNA reads TGTGCCAGCAGTCCATCGGACAGGGTAGAATCACCCCTCCACTTT.

This chain joins TRBV10-3 and TRBJ2-7; the match to TRBD1 covers 8 bases. The CDR3 loop spans 15 amino acids. Germline values: CDR1 ENHRY, CDR2 SYGVKD. V trimming: 4 bases; J trimming: 6 bases; junction bases outside the gene matches: 11. The CDR3 loop is CAISGVRQGAGEQYF. The CDR3 DNA follows: TGTGCCATCAGTGGAGTACGTCAGGGGGCCGGCGAGCAGTACTTC.

The V and J genes are TRBV19 and TRBJ2-1; 12 bases are shared with TRBD2. The CDR3 length is 16 residues. The germline V gene has CDR1 LNHDA and CDR2 SQIVND (reference sequence). The junction had 7 bases not matched to a gene; V was cut back by 3 bases and J by 7 bases. CDR3 sequence: CASSMLAGGPSNEQFF. In nucleotides, the CDR3 is TGTGCCAGTAGTATGCTAGCGGGGGGGCCGAGTAATGAGCAGTTCTTC.

DNA for the CDR3: TGTGCCAGCAGTGGGGGACAGGAGGGTTCGAACACCGGGGAGCTGTTTTTT. This translates into CASSGGQEGSNTGELFF. This sequence joins TRBV6-4 and TRBJ2-2; TRBD1 aligns across 8 bases. The ends lost 4 bases at V and 0 bases at J; junction bases unmatched: 7. CDR1 and CDR2 (germline): MRHNA, SNTAGT. The CDR3 runs to 17 residues.

V is TRBV9 and J is TRBJ1-1; D gene unclear. Germline CDR1 SGDLS, CDR2 YYNGEE. Trimming stripped 4 bases from V and 10 bases from J, with 20 bases between. This CDR3 has 14 amino acids. CDR3 nucleotide sequence: TGTGCCAGCAGCCCCCGCGCGGCGACGGCGGGAGCTTTCTTT. Translating gives CASSPRAATAGAFF.

The genes are TRBV4-2 and TRBJ2-3, with 9 bases aligning to TRBD2. CDR1 is LGHNA, CDR2 YNFKEQ, per germline. This CDR3 is built from 18 residues. Trimming cost V 4 bases and J 6 bases; bases outside gene matches: 17. This CDR3 is CASSLLGDLAGEKDTQYF. CDR3 nucleotides: TGTGCCAGCAGCCTACTCGGGGACTTAGCGGGAGAGAAGGATACGCAGTATTTT.

The rearrangement joins TRBV6-6 to TRBJ2-7; TRBD2 aligns across 9 bases. J gave up 3 bases and V 8 bases, and 11 bases lay outside the gene matches. This CDR3 is 15 amino acids long. The germline gives CDR1 MNHNY, CDR2 SVGAGI (reference sequence). The CDR3 reads CASAALTSGYYEQYF. The CDR3 DNA sequence: TGTGCCAGCGCCGCCTTGACTAGCGGATACTACGAGCAGTACTTC.

CDR3 DNA: TGTGCCAGCAGCCGTGGGACAGTTCAAGAGACCCAGTACTTC. This encodes CASSRGTVQETQYF. This chain links TRBV7-6 with TRBJ2-5, with 7 bases matching TRBD1. The CDR3 has 14 residues. Germline loops: CDR1 SGHVS, CDR2 FNYEAQ. V lost 5 bases and J lost 2; bases outside the gene matches: 5.

The genes are TRBV19 and TRBJ1-5, with D tentatively TRBD1 (6 bases). V was clipped by 3 bases and J by 6 bases, with 15 bases between them. The CDR3 has 15 residues. The germline CDR1 and CDR2 sequences are LNHDA and SQIVND (reference sequence). Here the CDR3 DNA reads TGTGCCAGTAGTATTGGGGTAGGGGGTTTTCAGCCCCAGCATTTT. Protein sequence: CASSIGVGGFQPQHF.

This chain joins TRBV11-2 and TRBJ2-7; 7 nucleotides line up with TRBD2. The trim removed 5 bases at V and 5 bases at J, leaving 15 bases unmatched. The germline CDR1 and CDR2 sequences are SGHAT and FQNNGV. The CDR3 is 16 residues long. CDR3 coding DNA: TGTGCCAGCAGCCCCCGGGAGGCCTTGACGGTTGACGAGCAGTACTTC. It is translated as CASSPREALTVDEQYF.

The chain carries TRBV4-2 and TRBJ1-2, with TRBD1 matching 8 bases. V dropped 5 bases and J dropped 1; count of bases not matched to a gene: 3. The CDR3 covers 14 residues. Germline V CDR1 and CDR2: LGHNA, YNFKEQ. The CDR3 spells CASSDGQGNYGYTF. The CDR3, as DNA: TGTGCCAGCAGCGATGGACAGGGTAACTATGGCTACACCTTC.

The rearrangement links TRBV7-8 to TRBJ1-1, with TRBD1 matching over 9 bases. CDR1 and CDR2 (germline): SGHVS, FQNEAQ. The CDR3 is 16 amino acids. The V gene end was trimmed by 1 base and the J gene end by 6 bases; junction bases not matched to a gene: 9. CDR3: CASSLGYRGRPPEAFF. In nucleotides, the CDR3 is TGTGCCAGCAGCTTAGGGTACAGGGGGCGTCCTCCTGAAGCTTTCTTT.

The chain combines TRBV14 with TRBJ2-5; D may be TRBD1 (5 bases). This CDR3 has 18 residues. Germline V gene lookup returns CDR1 SGHDN and CDR2 FVKESK. V lost 4 bases and J 1 base, leaving 22 bases between the germline ends. The CDR3 is CASSPSPWTFTTQETQYF. The CDR3 DNA reads TGTGCCAGCAGCCCCTCACCTTGGACATTCACAACCCAAGAGACCCAGTACTTC.

CDR3 protein: CASSLGGPVAFQPQHF. CDR3 DNA: TGTGCCAGCAGTTTGGGGGGGCCCGTCGCTTTTCAGCCCCAGCATTTT. This chain joins TRBV28 and TRBJ1-5; possibly TRBD1 for D (6 bases). This CDR3 is 16 amino acids long. Trimming took off 3 bases at V and 6 bases at J, with 18 bases between the two ends. Germline V lookup: CDR1 MDHEN, CDR2 SYDVKM. Complete variable domain (other parts from reference TRBV28 and TRBJ1-5): DVKVTQSSRYLVKRTGEKVFLECVQDMDHENMFWYRQDPGLGLRLIYFSYDVKMKEKGDIPEGYSVSREKKERFSLILESASTNQTSMYLCASSLGGPVAFQPQHFGDGTRLSIL.

The CDR3 nucleotides are TGTGCCAGCAGCCAAGATTTCACCTACGAGCAGTACTTC. Translating gives CASSQDFTYEQYF. The chain recombines TRBV14 with TRBJ2-7; D is uncertain. This CDR3 has 13 residues. Trimming took off 0 bases at V and 2 bases at J, with 5 bases between the two ends. CDR1 SGHDN and CDR2 FVKESK come from the germline V gene.

The chain links TRBV5-1 to TRBJ2-1; 13 nucleotides agree with TRBD2. The length of the CDR3 is 17 residues. V shed 1 base, J shed 5 bases, and the junction held 6 bases outside the gene matches. Germline V gene sequence: CDR1 SGHRS, CDR2 YFSETQ. This CDR3 is CASSLLLAGGSHNEQFF. CDR3 DNA sequence: TGCGCCAGCAGCTTGTTACTAGCGGGAGGGTCGCACAATGAGCAGTTCTTC.

This chain joins TRBV5-1 and TRBJ2-7; TRBD2 agrees at 9 bases. This CDR3 contains 16 residues. From germline, CDR1 is SGHRS and CDR2 YFSETQ. V was clipped by 4 bases and J by 6 bases; unmatched bases: 14. The chain's CDR3 is CASSGPSGAASGEQYF. CDR3 in DNA: TGCGCCAGCAGCGGTCCTAGCGGGGCAGCTTCGGGCGAGCAGTACTTC.

This clone was seen a handful of times. V and J are TRBV19 and TRBJ1-1; D perhaps matches TRBD1 (5 bases). The CDR3 is 12 residues long. Trimming removed 1 base from V and 11 bases from J, with 11 bases in between. The germline CDR1 and CDR2 sequences are LNHDA and SQIVND (reference sequence). The CDR3 nucleotides read TGTGCCAGTAGTATAGGGCAGGGTTGGGCTTTCTTT. Protein sequence: CASSIGQGWAFF.

The chain carries TRBV28 and TRBJ1-6; D call uncertain. The length of the CDR3 is 15 residues. The V end was cut by 5 bases, the J end by 0 bases, with 8 bases between. CDR1 and CDR2 (germline): MDHEN, SYDVKM. The CDR3, as DNA: TGTGCCAGCAGTACGGTTAGCTCCTATAATTCACCCCTCCACTTT. Residues: CASSTVSSYNSPLHF. The variable domain in full, with the rest retrieved from reference TRBV28 and TRBJ1-6, is DVKVTQSSRYLVKRTGEKVFLECVQDMDHENMFWYRQDPGLGLRLIYFSYDVKMKEKGDIPEGYSVSREKKERFSLILESASTNQTSMYLCASSTVSSYNSPLHFGNGTRLTVT.

V and J are TRBV6-6 and TRBJ2-7, with D possibly matching TRBD1 (6 bases). The CDR3 extends over 15 amino acids. Trimming pared 7 bases from V and 1 base from J, leaving 17 bases between. Germline CDR1 is MNHNY and CDR2 is SVGAGI (reference sequence). The CDR3 sequence: CASTSDTGLSYEQYF. The CDR3, as DNA: TGTGCCAGCACCTCTGATACAGGGCTTTCCTACGAGCAGTACTTC.

This clone was seen a single time. The chain carries TRBV10-3 and TRBJ2-1; 12 nucleotides line up with TRBD1. The CDR3 is 14 amino acids. With 10 bases clipped from V and 5 bases from J, the junction kept 6 bases outside the gene matches. Looked up from germline, CDR1 is ENHRY and CDR2 is SYGVKD. This chain's CDR3 is CATGGTGGNNEQFF. In nucleotides, the CDR3 is TGTGCCACCGGAGGGACAGGGGGCAACAATGAGCAGTTCTTC.

This clone was seen only once. This chain joins TRBV28 and TRBJ1-5, with D tentatively TRBD1 (6 bases). Germline V gene data show CDR1 as MDHEN and CDR2 as SYDVKM. The CDR3 loop spans 19 amino acids. V was shortened by 5 bases and J by 0 bases, with 23 bases between the two germline ends. CDR3 sequence: CASSLAGTRAVYSNQPQHF. The CDR3, as DNA: TGTGCCAGCAGTCTAGCCGGGACAAGGGCCGTTTATAGCAATCAGCCCCAGCATTTT.

The chain has TRBV30 and TRBJ1-1; no firm D call. The CDR3 is 12 residues long. V was shortened by 0 bases and J by 1 base, with 3 bases between the two germline ends. The germline CDR1 and CDR2 sequences are GTSNPN and SVGIG (reference sequence). For the CDR3, the DNA is TGTGCCTGGAGTGTAGCGAACACTGAAGCTTTCTTT. Translating it yields CAWSVANTEAFF. Drawing the rest from reference TRBV30 and TRBJ1-1, the complete variable domain is SQTIHQWPATLVQPVGSPLSLECTVEGTSNPNLYWYRQAAGRGLQLLFYSVGIGQISSEVPQNLSASRPQDRQFILSSKKLLLSDSGFYLCAWSVANTEAFFGQGTRLTVV.

This clone appeared a single time. The chain uses TRBV28 and TRBJ2-2, with 8 positions matching TRBD1. Losses at the gene ends were 8 bases for V and 1 base for J; bases not matched to a gene: 3. The germline gives CDR1 MDHEN, CDR2 SYDVKM. The CDR3 covers 14 residues. CDR3 nucleotides: TGTGCCAGCCACGGGACAGGGAACACCGGGGAGCTGTTTTTT. Translating gives CASHGTGNTGELFF.

The J gene is TRBJ2-1, the V gene TRBV2, with 9 bases matching TRBD1. The CDR3 has 13 amino acids. Trimming at V came to 8 bases and at J to 7 bases, leaving 6 bases not matched to a gene. Germline CDR1 reads SNHLY; CDR2 reads FYNNEI. CDR3 sequence reads: CASWGQGGNEQFF. For the CDR3, the DNA is TGTGCCAGCTGGGGACAGGGAGGAAATGAGCAGTTCTTC.

This clone was seen only once. J is TRBJ1-4 and V is TRBV4-2; 9 bases fit TRBD1. V dropped 3 bases and J dropped 4; count of bases not matched to a gene: 0. CDR1 LGHNA and CDR2 YNFKEQ come from the germline V gene. This CDR3 region has 14 residues. The CDR3 reads CASSQDRGNEKLFF. The CDR3 nucleotides read TGTGCCAGCAGCCAGGACAGGGGTAATGAAAAACTGTTTTTT.

This chain links TRBV7-9 with TRBJ1-2; D may be TRBD1 (5 bases). Trimming stripped 4 bases from V and 8 bases from J, with 14 bases between. The CDR3 sequence is 13 residues long. Germline lookup yields CDR1 SEHNR and CDR2 FQNEAQ (reference sequence). The CDR3 sequence is CASSSGTWGGYTF. The CDR3 DNA is TGTGCCAGCAGCTCAGGGACTTGGGGGGGCTACACCTTC.

The count of this clone is one. The chain employs TRBV6-1 and TRBJ1-1; D is ambiguous. The CDR3 consists of 14 residues. The germline V gene has CDR1 MNHNS and CDR2 SASEGT. The V end was cut by 5 bases, the J end by 4 bases, with 14 bases between. The CDR3 reads CASSFSMAGTEAFF. The CDR3 DNA reads TGTGCCAGCAGTTTTTCCATGGCAGGCACTGAAGCTTTCTTT.